What follows describes a single T cell receptor (beta chain). Antigen unknown. Clones were read by immunoSEQ multiplex PCR, and TCRdb kept only the in-frame ones, dropping some. The table records about 110,000 clones, around 94% of them present only once. The V end was cut by 0 bases, the J end by 3 bases, with 7 bases between. Germline CDR1 reads SGHRS; CDR2 reads YFSETQ. The CDR3 sequence is 15 residues long. This sample was taken from a study of graft-versus-host responses after intestinal transplantation. Turning to the study itself: Induction using anti-thymocyte globulin, followed by tacrolimus and steroids for two to four years, was given to all recipients.

Points from the study as a whole: Recipient marrow harbored GvH clones, some of which surfaced first in ileum or blood. Early declines in HvG clones that occurred post-transplant were associated with peak circulating GvH clone levels. Patients with graft-donor T cell macrochimerism had high graft-versus-host to host-versus-graft clonal ratios in allografts.

V is TRBV5-1 and J is TRBJ2-6, with D possibly matching TRBD1 (6 bases). This specimen was unstimulated CD4+ T cells sorted from spleen or lymph node cells, taken before transplant. The clonotype originates from a human donor who was the organ donor for an intestinal transplant. The CDR3 protein is CASSLEQGGANVLTF. Written as DNA, the CDR3 is TGCGCCAGCAGCTTGGAACAGGGTGGGGCCAACGTCCTGACTTTC.